These T cell receptor beta chains were read from a single sample in a study of post-analysis software for immune sequencing data. In TCRdb, the PCR reads were re-called with MiXCR into one record per CDR3 protein. This sample yields approximately 730,000 distinct CDR3 sequences, of which about 43% are seen a single time; roughly 4.9% belongs to the top ten. The sequenced sample was blood. These receptors were obtained from a girl between 10 and 17 years old with multiple sclerosis. Each CDR3 is given with its conserved first and last residue. Fields, in order: CDR3 length, V gene, CDR3 protein.

cdr3_length: 12
v_call: TRBV24-1
cdr3_aa: CATSDLRSAQYF

cdr3_length: 14
v_call: TRBV24-1
cdr3_aa: CATSGHQAYNEQFF

cdr3_length: 14
v_call: TRBV15
cdr3_aa: CATGVDSSNYGYTF

cdr3_length: 14
v_call: TRBV7-9
cdr3_aa: CASSFSAGEETQYF

cdr3_length: 18
v_call: TRBV6-5
cdr3_aa: CASSYSPPGLAGAYEQYF

cdr3_length: 15
v_call: TRBV7-2
cdr3_aa: CASRREGGAVSEQYF

cdr3_length: 17
v_call: TRBV13
cdr3_aa: CASSRRGGALPSYEQYF

cdr3_length: 13
v_call: TRBV6-5
cdr3_aa: CASSATRSYEQYF

cdr3_length: 14
v_call: TRBV4-1
cdr3_aa: CASSGQGAGTEAFF

cdr3_length: 14
v_call: TRBV27
cdr3_aa: CASHPRDFNYEQYF

cdr3_length: 15
v_call: TRBV7-2
cdr3_aa: CASSGGQDPQETQYF

cdr3_length: 10
v_call: TRBV6-6
cdr3_aa: CAIAGYGYTF

cdr3_length: 14
v_call: TRBV6-6
cdr3_aa: CASSYSLNNNEQFF

cdr3_length: 14
v_call: TRBV3-1
cdr3_aa: CASREGTSHYEQFF

cdr3_length: 12
v_call: TRBV20-1
cdr3_aa: CSLAGSYNEQFF

cdr3_length: 14
v_call: TRBV10-3
cdr3_aa: CAITAGGSYNEQFF

cdr3_length: 13
v_call: TRBV30
cdr3_aa: CAWGNQPGHEQYF

cdr3_length: 17
v_call: TRBV14
cdr3_aa: CASSQDRRGGKLNEQFF

cdr3_length: 12
v_call: TRBV29-1
cdr3_aa: CSVAWGQETQYF

cdr3_length: 13
v_call: TRBV20-1
cdr3_aa: CSARSPSADTQYF

cdr3_length: 13
v_call: TRBV12-3/TRBV12-4
cdr3_aa: CATLGQNQETQYF

cdr3_length: 13
v_call: TRBV28
cdr3_aa: CASKEGANYGYTF

cdr3_length: 17
v_call: TRBV6-2/TRBV6-3
cdr3_aa: CASSYMGLAGPSYEQYF

cdr3_length: 15
v_call: TRBV27
cdr3_aa: CASIPSGGGPYEQYF